Below are 22 T cell receptor beta chains sequenced from a single sample in a study of Graves' ophthalmopathy and Graves' hyperthyroidism. Amplification from RNA transcripts yielded the TCR beta CDR3 regions. HTBI primers served in a first-round RT-PCR, which a second-round multiplex PCR followed. TCRdb processed the multiplex PCR reads anew with MiXCR; each CDR3 protein has one entry. This table has 300,000 to 450,000 distinct CDR3 sequences, roughly 15% appearing once. The sequenced material came from peripheral blood. The receptor source for this set is an adult woman with stable Graves' hyperthyroidism.

This clonotype appeared many times. This chain joins TRBV5-1 and TRBJ1-2; maybe TRBD1 (5 bases). Germline assignment: CDR1 SGHRS and CDR2 YFSETQ. This CDR3 is 14 amino acids long. V lost 4 bases to trimming and J lost 6 bases, with 16 bases between them. CDR3 in amino acids: CASSPGTEGDGYTF. In nucleotides, the CDR3 is TGCGCCAGCAGCCCCGGGACCGAAGGAGATGGCTACACCTTC.

The chain has TRBV28 and TRBJ1-2; D may be TRBD1 (6 bases). CDR1 and CDR2 from the germline V gene are MDHEN and SYDVKM. Trimming stripped 1 base from V and 6 bases from J, with 12 bases between. The CDR3 contains 14 residues. The CDR3 reads CASSLSVPGDGYTF. The CDR3 DNA sequence: TGTGCCAGCAGTTTATCGGTACCAGGGGATGGCTACACCTTC.

The sample holds many counts of this clonotype. The chain couples TRBV20-1 to TRBJ2-7, with no clear D. CDR1 is DFQATT and CDR2 is SNEGSKA in the germline V gene (reference sequence). V lost 7 bases, J lost 0 bases, and 19 bases lay in between. The length of the CDR3 is 15 residues. In DNA, the CDR3 is TGCAGTGTCCTCCCTCTAGGCGCGGACTCCTACGAGCAGTACTTC. Its translation: CSVLPLGADSYEQYF.

This clonotype was seen at least ten times. The V and J genes are TRBV12-3 or TRBV12-4 and TRBJ2-6; 8 nucleotides align to TRBD1. The CDR3 runs 14 residues. V shed 6 bases and J 4 bases; nucleotides not matched to a gene: 2. In nucleotides, the CDR3 is TGTGCCAGCAGGACAGGGGTGGGGGCCAACGTCCTGACTTTC. Its translation is CASRTGVGANVLTF.

This clonotype has at least ten counts. The V call is TRBV6-1, the J call TRBJ2-2; TRBD2 is a possible D gene (5 bases). Germline V gene data show CDR1 as MNHNS and CDR2 as SASEGT. V was pared by 7 bases and J by 0 bases, with 12 bases between. There are 15 residues in the CDR3. The DNA of the CDR3 is TGTGCCAGCACTCGGCTAGCACCGAACACCGGGGAGCTGTTTTTT. Translating it yields CASTRLAPNTGELFF.

This clonotype has at least ten counts. The V gene is TRBV6-2 or TRBV6-3, the J gene TRBJ1-1; D is unclear. Germline V gene sequence: CDR1 MNHEY, CDR2 SVGEGT. The CDR3 covers 14 residues. Trimming took off 2 bases at V and 1 base at J, with 8 bases between the two ends. The CDR3 loop reads CASSYRPRNTEAFF. As DNA, the CDR3 is TGTGCCAGCAGTTACCGGCCCCGGAACACTGAAGCTTTCTTT.

This clonotype was seen repeatedly, ten times or more. V gene TRBV10-2 combines with J gene TRBJ1-2; 9 bases agree with TRBD1. Germline assignment: CDR1 WSHSY and CDR2 SAAADI. The ends lost 6 bases at V and 8 bases at J; junction bases unmatched: 7. The CDR3 is 13 residues long. The CDR3 loop reads CASSEDRGGGYTF. The CDR3 DNA is TGCGCCAGCAGCGAGGACAGGGGAGGGGGCTACACCTTC.

The rearrangement links TRBV14 to TRBJ2-7, with unresolved D. The CDR3 extends over 14 amino acids. Germline CDR1 SGHDN, CDR2 FVKESK. V was shortened by 4 bases and J by 6 bases, with 16 bases between the two germline ends. The CDR3 loop is CASSPTWSPGEQYF. The DNA for the CDR3 is TGTGCCAGCAGCCCCACCTGGAGCCCGGGCGAGCAGTACTTC.

In this sample, this clonotype turned up many times. This chain uses TRBV3-1 with TRBJ2-7; the match to TRBD2 covers 8 bases. This CDR3 spans 16 amino acids. Germline V gene sequence: CDR1 LGHDT, CDR2 YNNKEL (reference sequence). V lost 1 base and J lost 3; bases outside the gene matches: 8. CDR3 amino acids: CASSQGNREGFYEQYF. For the CDR3, the DNA is TGTGCCAGCAGCCAAGGGAACCGGGAGGGCTTCTACGAGCAGTACTTC.

This clonotype was recorded at least ten times. The V and J genes are TRBV6-1 and TRBJ2-4; D is unclear. The CDR3 is 13 amino acids. CDR1 is MNHNS and CDR2 is SASEGT in the germline V gene. V shed 6 bases and J shed 0 bases, with 6 bases lying between them. Here the CDR3 reads CASRNRAKNIQYF. The CDR3 DNA reads TGTGCCAGCAGAAACAGAGCCAAAAACATTCAGTACTTC.

This clonotype was counted many times. This rearrangement joins TRBV30 to TRBJ2-5, with D perhaps assigned TRBD1 or TRBD2 (6 bases each). Trimming shortened V by 4 bases and J by 4 bases, and 16 bases separated the two germline ends. CDR3 length equals 14 residues. Looked up from germline, CDR1 is GTSNPN and CDR2 is SVGIG (reference sequence). This CDR3 reads CAWMKGVGGETQYF. DNA for the CDR3: TGTGCCTGGATGAAGGGGGTGGGAGGAGAGACCCAGTACTTC.

The table lists this clonotype with many counts. V is TRBV6-2 or TRBV6-3 and J is TRBJ1-1; TRBD1 matches 11 bases. Germline lookup yields CDR1 MNHEY and CDR2 SVGEGT. This CDR3 has 15 residues. The junction had 5 bases not matched to a gene; V was cut back by 6 bases and J by 2 bases. The DNA for the CDR3 is TGTGCCAGCAGGGACAGGGGGCTTCTTAACACTGAAGCTTTCTTT. Amino acid sequence: CASRDRGLLNTEAFF.

The chain links TRBV20-1 to TRBJ2-5; 15 bases map to TRBD2. Germline V CDR1 and CDR2: DFQATT, SNEGSKA (reference sequence). The CDR3 contains 16 residues. V was pared by 6 bases and J by 2 bases, with 7 bases of the junction left unmatched. The CDR3 here is CSAYYGLAGGQETQYF. The DNA of the CDR3 is TGCAGTGCATACTATGGACTAGCGGGAGGGCAAGAGACCCAGTACTTC.

This clonotype was recorded at least ten times. V usage is TRBV12-3 or TRBV12-4 and J usage is TRBJ2-2; 7 positions match TRBD2. J gave up 6 bases and V 1 base, and 17 bases lay outside the gene matches. This CDR3 is 19 amino acids long. The CDR3 region is CASSLGGLAAQRNAGELFF. The CDR3 nucleotides read TGTGCCAGCAGTTTAGGTGGGCTAGCGGCCCAGAGAAACGCCGGGGAGCTGTTTTTT.

The table lists this clonotype with many counts. V usage is TRBV28 and J usage is TRBJ2-7; 8 bases are shared with TRBD2. V lost 3 bases and J lost 2; bases outside the gene matches: 15. The germline gives CDR1 MDHEN, CDR2 SYDVKM. The CDR3 is 18 amino acids. The CDR3 sequence: CASSFPRTGGPEPYEQYF. CDR3 sequence (DNA): TGTGCCAGCAGTTTCCCCAGGACGGGAGGGCCTGAACCCTACGAGCAGTACTTC.

This clonotype was counted ten times or more. The chain recombines TRBV6-2 or TRBV6-3 with TRBJ2-7; D is tentatively TRBD1 or TRBD2 (5 bases each). The CDR3 consists of 13 residues. The V end lost 5 bases, the J end lost 9 bases, and 17 bases lay between the germline ends. Germline CDR1 reads MNHEY; CDR2 reads SVGEGT. The CDR3 loop is CASSPEEGLAQYF. Here the CDR3 DNA reads TGTGCCAGCAGTCCCGAAGAGGGGCTTGCGCAGTACTTC.

This clonotype was seen at least ten times. This chain uses TRBV9 with TRBJ2-2, with TRBD2 matching 13 bases. The germline V gene encodes CDR1 SGDLS and CDR2 YYNGEE. This CDR3 spans 16 amino acids. J was trimmed by 4 bases and V by 3 bases; bases with no gene match: 3. The CDR3 region is CASSATSGRATGELFF. For the CDR3, the DNA is TGTGCCAGCAGCGCCACTAGCGGGAGGGCCACCGGGGAGCTGTTTTTT. The complete variable domain, with remaining parts taken from reference TRBV9 and TRBJ2-2, reads DSGVTQTPKHLITATGQRVTLRCSPRSGDLSVYWYQQSLDQGLQFLIQYYNGEERAKGNILERFSAQQFPDLHSELNLSSLELGDSALYFCASSATSGRATGELFFGEGSRLTVL.

This clonotype was detected many times. The chain uses TRBV2 and TRBJ2-7; D possibly corresponds to TRBD2 (5 bases). The CDR3 length is 13 residues. The germline V gene encodes CDR1 SNHLY and CDR2 FYNNEI. CDR3 nucleotides: TGTGCGATCGAGGGCAGGACCCCATACGAGCAGTACTTC. It codes for CAIEGRTPYEQYF.

This clonotype was observed many times. The J gene is TRBJ1-5, the V gene TRBV28, with 8 bases fitting TRBD1. This CDR3 is 17 amino acids long. Per the germline V gene, CDR1 is MDHEN and CDR2 is SYDVKM. V shed 4 bases and J 0 bases; nucleotides not matched to a gene: 8. CDR3 in DNA: TGTGCCAGCAGTTGGGGACTGACAGGGGATAGCAATCAGCCCCAGCATTTT. It translates to CASSWGLTGDSNQPQHF.

This clonotype was picked up many times. The chain is built from TRBV20-1 and TRBJ1-1; TRBD1 matches at 8 bases. The CDR3 runs 14 residues. In germline, CDR1 is DFQATT, CDR2 SNEGSKA (reference sequence). The trim removed 5 bases at V and 1 base at J, leaving 6 bases unmatched. The CDR3 bases are TGCAGTGCTGGGAGAGGACAGGGGAACACTGAAGCTTTCTTT. Its translation is CSAGRGQGNTEAFF.

This clonotype was found many times. This rearrangement joins TRBV28 to TRBJ2-7; D ambiguous. V lost 6 bases and J 4 bases, leaving 10 bases between the germline ends. Germline lookup yields CDR1 MDHEN and CDR2 SYDVKM. The CDR3 has 12 residues. In nucleotides, the CDR3 is TGTGCCAGCAGCCTACTGTCTTACGAGCAGTACTTC. Protein: CASSLLSYEQYF. Full variable domain (outside the CDR3, taken from reference TRBV28 and TRBJ2-7): DVKVTQSSRYLVKRTGEKVFLECVQDMDHENMFWYRQDPGLGLRLIYFSYDVKMKEKGDIPEGYSVSREKKERFSLILESASTNQTSMYLCASSLLSYEQYFGPGTRLTVT.

The rearrangement joins TRBV28 to TRBJ2-7; 13 nucleotides align to TRBD2. Germline V lookup: CDR1 MDHEN, CDR2 SYDVKM. The trim removed 5 bases at V and 2 bases at J, leaving 3 bases unmatched. The length of the CDR3 is 15 residues. The CDR3, as DNA: TGTGCCAGCAGTCACACTAGCGGGGGGGCCTACGAGCAGTACTTC. As protein: CASSHTSGGAYEQYF.